Shown below are 31 T cell receptor beta chains from a single sample sequenced in a study of blood T cell repertoires in COVID-19. Clones were sequenced by immunoSEQ multiplex PCR, and TCRdb holds only the in-frame ones, with some missing. The data show about 490,000 clones, with 80% to 90% seen just once and 3.2% held by the top ten. The sequenced material came from peripheral blood. The receptors were gathered from a human donor in a cohort sampled during active COVID-19.

The V and J genes are TRBV12-3 or TRBV12-4 and TRBJ1-1; TRBD1 is a possible D gene (5 bases). The length of the CDR3 is 13 residues. Trimming removed 6 bases at V and 2 bases at J, with 10 bases between. The CDR3 here is CASSRGVNTEAFF. The CDR3 DNA reads as TGTGCCAGCAGCCGGGGGGTAAACACTGAAGCTTTCTTT.

As DNA, the CDR3 is TGTGCCAGCACCAGATCCGGGACAGTCCTCTCTACTTTCTTT. This sequence encodes CASTRSGTVLSTFF. The chain combines TRBV28 with TRBJ1-1; 7 bases fit TRBD1. Trimming removed 7 bases from V and 12 bases from J; junction bases left unmatched: 17. CDR1 is MDHEN, CDR2 SYDVKM, per germline. The CDR3 is 14 amino acids.

The chain uses TRBV19 and TRBJ2-1; TRBD1 might be the D (6 bases). This CDR3 spans 15 amino acids. V gave up 5 bases and J gave up 4 bases, with 15 bases separating them. In germline, CDR1 is LNHDA, CDR2 SQIVND (reference sequence). The CDR3 nucleotides read TGTGCCAGTAGTTATTTGGGGGCGTCTTACAATGAGCAGTTCTTC. Encoded protein: CASSYLGASYNEQFF.

The V call is TRBV6-4, the J call TRBJ2-2; no definite D call. CDR3 length: 14 amino acids. V lost 5 bases and J 4 bases, leaving 11 bases between the germline ends. Germline V gene data show CDR1 as MRHNA and CDR2 as SNTAGT. CDR3: CASSRGSGTGELFF. In nucleotides, the CDR3 is TGTGCCAGCAGTCGAGGTTCGGGCACCGGGGAGCTGTTTTTT.

The chain combines TRBV7-9 with TRBJ1-2, with D possibly matching TRBD1 (6 bases). The CDR3 totals 12 residues. From germline, CDR1 is SEHNR and CDR2 FQNEAQ (reference sequence). V shed 6 bases and J shed 2 bases, with 7 bases lying between them. CDR3: CASRGTNYGYTF. The CDR3, as DNA: TGTGCCAGCAGAGGGACAAACTATGGCTACACCTTC. Together with reference TRBV7-9 and TRBJ1-2, the CDR3 gives the full variable domain: DTGVSQNPRHKITKRGQNVTFRCDPISEHNRLYWYRQTLGQGPEFLTYFQNEAQLEKSRLLSDRFSAERPKGSFSTLEIQRTEQGDSAMYLCASRGTNYGYTFGSGTRLTVV.

This clone occurred a few times. Other DNA variants within this sample encode the same CDR3. The genes are TRBV2 and TRBJ1-1, with a possible D match to TRBD1 (6 bases). Germline V lookup: CDR1 SNHLY, CDR2 FYNNEI. CDR3 length: 13 amino acids. Trimming took off 4 bases at V and 2 bases at J, with 8 bases between the two ends. CDR3 coding DNA: TGTGCCAGCAGTGGGACAGCAAACACTGAAGCTTTCTTT. This gives the protein CASSGTANTEAFF.

The chain links TRBV6-2 or TRBV6-3 to TRBJ2-6; tentative D call: TRBD1 (5 bases). The length of the CDR3 is 15 residues. From germline, CDR1 is MNHEY and CDR2 SVGEGT. Trimming took off 5 bases at V and 0 bases at J, with 8 bases between the two ends. Here the CDR3 reads CASSQGGSGANVLTF. As DNA, the CDR3 is TGTGCCAGCAGTCAGGGCGGCTCTGGGGCCAACGTCCTGACTTTC.

J is TRBJ2-1 and V is TRBV29-1; 7 nucleotides match TRBD2. The CDR3 covers 13 residues. Germline V CDR1 and CDR2: SQVTM, ANQGSEA. The V and J ends lost 4 bases and 6 bases, in that order; junction bases with no gene match: 6. The CDR3 sequence is CSVASGIGNEQFF. In DNA, the CDR3 is TGCAGCGTTGCAAGCGGGATAGGCAATGAGCAGTTCTTC.

This clone was counted between two and nine times. This sequence joins TRBV25-1 and TRBJ1-6, with D perhaps matching TRBD1 (6 bases). Germline V lookup: CDR1 MGHDK, CDR2 SYGVNS. The length of the CDR3 is 16 residues. Trimming took 5 bases from V and 5 from J, leaving 16 bases between them. In nucleotides, the CDR3 is TGTGCCAGCAGTCCCGCACAGGGTTTCCATAATTCACCCCTCCACTTT. It codes for CASSPAQGFHNSPLHF. The full variable domain, rest sourced from reference TRBV25-1 and TRBJ1-6, is EADIYQTPRYLVIGTGKKITLECSQTMGHDKMYWYQQDPGMELHLIHYSYGVNSTEKGDLSSESTVSRIRTEHFPLTLESARPSHTSQYLCASSPAQGFHNSPLHFGNGTRLTVT.

The V call is TRBV19, the J call TRBJ2-7; 9 positions agree with TRBD1. Germline loops: CDR1 LNHDA, CDR2 SQIVND (reference sequence). The J segment lost 5 bases and the V segment lost 3 bases, leaving 11 bases of the junction unmatched. The CDR3 loop spans 16 amino acids. CDR3 bases: TGTGCCAGTAGTATGAGGGGGACAGGGAAAAATAACGAGCAGTACTTC. The encoded protein is CASSMRGTGKNNEQYF.

The rearrangement links TRBV28 to TRBJ2-4; 7 bases are a match to TRBD2. The CDR3 loop spans 15 amino acids. In germline, CDR1 is MDHEN, CDR2 SYDVKM. V trimming: 3 bases; J trimming: 2 bases; junction bases outside the gene matches: 4. For the CDR3, the DNA is TGTGCCAGCAGTTTTGGGGGGGAATCCAAAAACATTCAGTACTTC. Amino acids: CASSFGGESKNIQYF.

This chain links TRBV4-2 with TRBJ2-7, with a weak D call TRBD2 (5 bases). This CDR3 spans 13 amino acids. V shed 2 bases and J shed 6 bases, with 11 bases lying between them. CDR1 and CDR2 (germline): LGHNA, YNFKEQ. This chain's CDR3 is CASSQRRPSEQYF. In nucleotides, the CDR3 is TGTGCCAGCAGCCAAAGGAGGCCTAGCGAGCAGTACTTC.

This chain joins TRBV30 and TRBJ2-6; D is undetermined. V was clipped by 0 bases and J by 1 base, with 13 bases between them. This CDR3 is built from 17 residues. Looked up from germline, CDR1 is GTSNPN and CDR2 is SVGIG (reference sequence). CDR3 nucleotide sequence: TGTGCCTGGAGTGTACGCGGCCTCGCATCTGGGGCCAACGTCCTGACTTTC. It yields the protein CAWSVRGLASGANVLTF. Complete variable domain (other parts from reference TRBV30 and TRBJ2-6): SQTIHQWPATLVQPVGSPLSLECTVEGTSNPNLYWYRQAAGRGLQLLFYSVGIGQISSEVPQNLSASRPQDRQFILSSKKLLLSDSGFYLCAWSVRGLASGANVLTFGAGSRLTVL.

The gene calls are TRBV7-3 and TRBJ1-3; D is uncertain. CDR1 is SGHTA, CDR2 FQGTGA, per germline. The CDR3 length is 16 residues. V was clipped by 2 bases and J by 0 bases, with 11 bases between them. The CDR3 DNA follows: TGTGCCAGCAGCTTAGGAGCTGCCTTCTCTGGAAACACCATATATTTT. Amino acids: CASSLGAAFSGNTIYF.

V and J are TRBV7-3 and TRBJ1-2, with 7 bases aligning to TRBD1. Germline V gene lookup returns CDR1 SGHTA and CDR2 FQGTGA. This CDR3 contains 16 residues. The V gene end was trimmed by 1 base and the J gene end by 0 bases; junction bases not matched to a gene: 5. This chain's CDR3 is CASSLNSGGTNYGYTF. DNA of the CDR3: TGTGCCAGCAGCTTAAATTCAGGGGGAACTAACTATGGCTACACCTTC.

CDR3 sequence (DNA): TGTGCCAGTAACCCAACAGCCTCTGGGGCCAACGTCCTGACTTTC. It specifies CASNPTASGANVLTF. The V gene is TRBV19, the J gene TRBJ2-6; D is ambiguous. Germline CDR1 and CDR2: LNHDA and SQIVND (reference sequence). Trimming removed 7 bases at V and 0 bases at J, with 10 bases between. This CDR3 contains 15 residues.

V usage is TRBV5-1 and J usage is TRBJ2-7; TRBD1 agrees at 7 bases. The CDR3 runs 16 residues. With 1 base clipped from V and 4 bases from J, the junction kept 11 bases outside the gene matches. Germline loops: CDR1 SGHRS, CDR2 YFSETQ. CDR3 in amino acids: CASSLQGEAGWYEQYF. The CDR3 region has the DNA TGCGCCAGCAGCTTGCAGGGGGAAGCAGGGTGGTACGAGCAGTACTTC. The whole variable domain, filled in from reference TRBV5-1 and TRBJ2-7, reads KAGVTQTPRYLIKTRGQQVTLSCSPISGHRSVSWYQQTPGQGLQFLFEYFSETQRNKGNFPGRFSGRQFSNSRSEMNVSTLELGDSALYLCASSLQGEAGWYEQYFGPGTRLTVT.

The gene calls are TRBV12-5 and TRBJ1-5; 7 nucleotides match TRBD1. CDR1 LGHNT and CDR2 FRNRAP come from the germline V gene. The CDR3 totals 20 residues. V lost 0 bases and J lost 0; bases outside the gene matches: 14. In DNA form, the CDR3 reads TGTGCTAGTGGTTTGGTACGTCAAGGGGGCTGGGCATATAGCAATCAGCCCCAGCATTTT. This translates into CASGLVRQGGWAYSNQPQHF.

The chain recombines TRBV5-1 with TRBJ2-7; TRBD2 matches at 7 bases. J gave up 3 bases and V 4 bases, and 13 bases lay outside the gene matches. Germline V gives CDR1 SGHRS, CDR2 YFSETQ. CDR3 size: 16 residues. The CDR3 coding sequence is TGCGCCAGCAGCGCTGGCGGGTCCTGGGAGGGCTACGAGCAGTACTTC. Translated: CASSAGGSWEGYEQYF. Full variable domain (remainder filled in from reference TRBV5-1 and TRBJ2-7): KAGVTQTPRYLIKTRGQQVTLSCSPISGHRSVSWYQQTPGQGLQFLFEYFSETQRNKGNFPGRFSGRQFSNSRSEMNVSTLELGDSALYLCASSAGGSWEGYEQYFGPGTRLTVT.

This chain links TRBV5-1 with TRBJ2-7; D might be TRBD1 (6 bases). Trimming left V 5 bases short and J 3 bases short, with 18 bases between. This CDR3 is 15 amino acids long. Germline CDR1 is SGHRS and CDR2 is YFSETQ. CDR3 protein: CASSSDRLYNYEQYF. CDR3 nucleotides: TGCGCCAGCAGTTCCGACAGGCTTTACAACTACGAGCAGTACTTC.

This clone showed up just a few times. The chain carries TRBV11-1 and TRBJ2-7; D is possibly TRBD1 (6 bases). CDR3 length: 14 residues. V lost 2 bases and J 2 bases, leaving 10 bases between the germline ends. The V gene's germline CDR1 is SGHAT and CDR2 FQDESV (reference sequence). The CDR3 DNA reads TGTGCCAGCAGCTTACGACGACAGGCCTACGAGCAGTACTTC. Amino acids: CASSLRRQAYEQYF. Full variable domain (remainder filled in from reference TRBV11-1 and TRBJ2-7): EAEVAQSPRYKITEKSQAVAFWCDPISGHATLYWYRQILGQGPELLVQFQDESVVDDSQLPKDRFSAERLKGVDSTLKIQPAELGDSAMYLCASSLRRQAYEQYFGPGTRLTVT.

The chain is built from TRBV4-1 and TRBJ2-6, with a possible D match to TRBD2 (7 bases). Deletions cut 0 bases from V and 1 base from J, with 13 bases between. Germline V CDR1 and CDR2: MGHRA, YSYEKL. The CDR3 runs to 18 residues. CDR3 in DNA: TGCGCCAGCAGCCAAGAAGGGGCGGGGGCGTCTGGGGCCAACGTCCTGACTTTC. Protein: CASSQEGAGASGANVLTF.

This clone was detected once. The rearrangement uses TRBV7-9 and TRBJ2-7; maybe TRBD1 (5 bases). V was pared by 1 base and J by 1 base, with 14 bases between. Germline CDR1 and CDR2: SEHNR and FQNEAQ (reference sequence). The CDR3 runs 16 residues. The DNA for the CDR3 is TGTGCCAGCAGCTTAGGGGGCGGAGAAGCGTCCTACGAGCAGTACTTC. Protein sequence: CASSLGGGEASYEQYF.

The chain has TRBV6-6 and TRBJ1-2; TRBD1 aligns across 10 bases. The CDR3 runs to 15 residues. Germline V gives CDR1 MNHNY, CDR2 SVGAGI (reference sequence). Trimming cost V 2 bases and J 5 bases; bases outside gene matches: 5. The CDR3, as DNA: TGTGCCAGCAGTTACCCGTGGGGACAGGGGTATGGCTACACCTTC. It encodes CASSYPWGQGYGYTF.

The CDR3, as DNA: TGTGCCAGCAGCTTAGTGGACAGGCGCGAAGCTTTCTTT. Amino acids: CASSLVDRREAFF. The chain employs TRBV7-2 and TRBJ1-1, with 7 bases identical to TRBD1. CDR1 and CDR2 from the germline V gene are SGHTA and FQGNSA. Trimming at V came to 1 base and at J to 8 bases, leaving 4 bases not matched to a gene. The CDR3 spans 13 residues.

This chain links TRBV6-5 with TRBJ1-1; TRBD1 matches at 11 bases. CDR1 is MNHEY and CDR2 is SVGAGI in the germline V gene. This CDR3 has 14 amino acids. V gave up 4 bases and J gave up 6 bases; unmatched junction bases: 4. CDR3 region: CASSLGQGASEAFF. CDR3 nucleotide sequence: TGTGCCAGCAGTTTAGGACAGGGGGCTTCTGAAGCTTTCTTT.

The chain links TRBV2 to TRBJ2-3, with D possibly being TRBD2 (5 bases). This CDR3 comprises 13 residues. The V end was cut by 8 bases, the J end by 0 bases, with 9 bases between. Germline CDR1 is SNHLY and CDR2 is FYNNEI. CDR3 nucleotide sequence: TGTGCCAGCGGTAGGACTAGCACAGATACGCAGTATTTT. Protein product: CASGRTSTDTQYF.

The J gene is TRBJ1-1, the V gene TRBV6-5; D is perhaps TRBD1 (6 bases). Trimming left V 8 bases short and J 0 bases short, with 13 bases between. The CDR3 length is 14 residues. Germline CDR1 MNHEY, CDR2 SVGAGI. The DNA of the CDR3 is TGTGCCAGCGGACAGAACAGTTTGAACACTGAAGCTTTCTTT. Translation: CASGQNSLNTEAFF.

In this sample, this clone turned up once. This chain uses TRBV7-2 with TRBJ1-1; D is perhaps TRBD1 (5 bases). Germline CDR1 SGHTA, CDR2 FQGNSA. The CDR3 consists of 13 residues. The V gene lost 3 bases and the J gene lost 6 bases, with 11 bases spanning the gap. CDR3 nucleotide sequence: TGTGCCAGCAGCTTCCAGGGATGGGCTGAAGCTTTCTTT. It encodes CASSFQGWAEAFF.

This clone appeared a single time. The chain combines TRBV29-1 with TRBJ2-1, with 13 bases aligning to TRBD2. The CDR3 runs 16 residues. Germline CDR1 is SQVTM and CDR2 is ANQGSEA. J lost 4 bases, V lost 6 bases, and 9 bases had no gene match. The CDR3 sequence is CSVLTRTSGSYNEQFF. Here the CDR3 DNA reads TGCAGCGTGTTGACCCGGACTAGCGGGAGTTACAATGAGCAGTTCTTC.

CDR3 DNA sequence: TGCGCCAGCAGCCTCGGACAGGGGGGCAATCAGCCCCAGCATTTT. It yields the protein CASSLGQGGNQPQHF. The gene calls are TRBV4-1 and TRBJ1-5, with TRBD1 matching over 10 bases. The germline V gene has CDR1 MGHRA and CDR2 YSYEKL. The CDR3 sequence is 15 residues long. The V and J ends lost 4 bases and 2 bases, in that order; junction bases with no gene match: 2.